This T cell receptor (beta chain) came from a study of blood T cell repertoires in COVID-19 (TCRdb year 2020). Regarding the study in general: Samples covering the acute and convalescent phases of COVID-19 were provided by collaborators in the United States, Italy and Spain. The prospective study material was composed of cDNA or gDNA derived from T cells, B-cell-depleted T cells, or PBMCs. Deeply sampled blood TCRbeta repertoires from subjects exposed to, actively infected with, or recovered from COVID-19 were included in the dataset. A freely available public database, intended as a resource for researchers studying the immune response to SARS-CoV-2, is where the repertoires were released. The samples were drawn from the first 160 participants of the ongoing ImmuneRACE study and from more than 1,000 subjects provided by 6 global collaborators. A de-identified subject ID, COVID-19 status, age in years and sex were almost always included in the sample metadata. HLA class I and class II types, where available, came from metadata supplied by the sample provider rather than from assay-based typing.

V lost 5 bases and J lost 4 bases, and the count of bases not matched to a germline gene is 10. CDR1 and CDR2, looked up from the germline V gene, are SGHTA and FQGNSA. The CDR3 goes from the cysteine to the phenylalanine over 17 residues. Of the read, only the CDR3 DNA is kept; its 51 bases are in frame from base 1. Collaborating institutions collected whole blood in K2EDTA tubes following their own protocols. Collaborator samples were shipped for TCRbeta analysis as frozen whole blood, isolated PBMCs, or DNA extracted from either sample type. Overall study outcomes, separate from this receptor: Clinical and demographic metadata were provided uncurated, with the amount varying by source and participant.

TCRbeta CDR3 regions were amplified from genomic DNA using the immunoSEQ Assay, a bias-controlled multiplex PCR. Per the authors' processing: Within the assay, amplification of reference gene primers was used to estimate how many nucleated cells each sample contained. Sequence reads were collapsed and filtered to measure the absolute abundance of every unique TCRbeta CDR3 rearrangement. For each sample, productive Simpson clonality was calculated as the square root of Simpson's diversity index over productive rearrangements. As stored in TCRdb, this immuneACCESS dataset retains in-frame rearrangements with V and J assigned. A fraction of the clones does not appear; measured against another copy, unresolved V genes explain less than half of the discrepancy, and the remainder lacks a known reason. That table furnishes V, J and clone size, whereas the DNA furnished D and trimming. The sample table contains roughly 150,000 clones; only one count was recorded for approximately 90% of them. About 15% of the sample is taken by the ten largest.

About this clone: This clone's antigen is unknown. No clone much larger than this one lies a single base away; base qualities are absent.

Material: peripheral blood. Recombination joined TRBV7-2 with TRBJ2-2; TRBD1 matches 10 bases in the middle. This TCR came from a woman in her forties with acute or convalescent COVID-19. The DNA sequence follows: TGTGCCAGCAGCGGCTACCCAGGACAGGGGGTCACCGGGGAGCTGTTTTTT. Translated, this gives CASSGYPGQGVTGELFF. The variable domain in full, with residues beyond the CDR3 obtained from the reference TRBV7-2 and TRBJ2-2 genes, is GAGVSQSPSNKVTEKGKDVELRCDPISGHTALYWYRQSLGQGLEFLIYFQGNSAPDKSGLPSDRFSAERTGGSVSTLTIQRTQQEDSAVYLCASSGYPGQGVTGELFFGEGSRLTVL.